This T cell receptor beta chain was sequenced for a study of control samples from healthy donors and cancer patients. The CDR3 is 16 residues long. Germline CDR1 ENHRY, CDR2 SYGVKD. Germline trimming cut 4 bases from V and 1 base from J; bases unmatched to any gene: 9. Method: immunoSEQ multiplex PCR; TCRdb's copy keeps in-frame clones and lacks some. The repertoire includes more than 110,000 clones, 88% of them detected once, and around 9% sits in the top ten. This TCR came from a woman in her 30s in good health. The specimen was blood. The genes are TRBV10-3 and TRBJ1-1; 7 bases fit TRBD1. CDR3 DNA: TGTGCCATCAGTGGTGCCGAGACAGGGCCGAACACTGAAGCTTTCTTT. It encodes CAISGAETGPNTEAFF.